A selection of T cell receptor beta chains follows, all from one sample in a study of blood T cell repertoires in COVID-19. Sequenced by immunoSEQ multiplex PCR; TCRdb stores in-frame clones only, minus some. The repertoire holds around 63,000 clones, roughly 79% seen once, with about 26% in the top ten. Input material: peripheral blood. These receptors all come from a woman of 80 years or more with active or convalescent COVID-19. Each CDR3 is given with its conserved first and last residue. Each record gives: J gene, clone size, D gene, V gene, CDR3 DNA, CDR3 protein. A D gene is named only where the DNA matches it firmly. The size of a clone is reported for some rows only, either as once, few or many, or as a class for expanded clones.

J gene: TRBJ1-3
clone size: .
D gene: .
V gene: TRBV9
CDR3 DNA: TGTGCCAGCAGCGTACAGGGAAATACTGGAAACACCATATATTTT
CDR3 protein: CASSVQGNTGNTIYF

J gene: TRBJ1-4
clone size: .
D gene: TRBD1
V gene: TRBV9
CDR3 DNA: TGTGCCAGCAGCGCGGGACAGTCAACTAATGAAAAACTGTTTTTT
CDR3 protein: CASSAGQSTNEKLFF

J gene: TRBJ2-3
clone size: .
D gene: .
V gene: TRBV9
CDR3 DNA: TGTGCCAGCAGCGCGCAGGCAGATACGCAGTATTTT
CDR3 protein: CASSAQADTQYF

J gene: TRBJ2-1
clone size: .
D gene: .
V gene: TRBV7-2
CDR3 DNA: TGTGCCAGCAGCTCCAACACAGGGAGCTCCTACAATGAGCAGTTCTTC
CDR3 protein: CASSSNTGSSYNEQFF

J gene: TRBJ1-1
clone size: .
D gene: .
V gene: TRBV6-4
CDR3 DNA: TGTGCCGGCGAGAGGGAAGCTTTCTTT
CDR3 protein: CAGEREAFF

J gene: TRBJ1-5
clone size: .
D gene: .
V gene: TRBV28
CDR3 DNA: TGTGCCAGCAGCTGGACAGTCGGTAATCAGCCCCAGCATTTT
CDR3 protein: CASSWTVGNQPQHF

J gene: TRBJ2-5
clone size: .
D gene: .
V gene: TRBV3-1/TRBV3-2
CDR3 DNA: TGTGCCAGCAGCCAAGACCCTAGGGAGACCCAGTACTTC
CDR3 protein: CASSQDPRETQYF

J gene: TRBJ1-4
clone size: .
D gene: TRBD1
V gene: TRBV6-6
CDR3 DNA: TGTGCCAGCAGCCCATGGACAGGGAGGGATGAAAAACTGTTTTTT
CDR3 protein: CASSPWTGRDEKLFF

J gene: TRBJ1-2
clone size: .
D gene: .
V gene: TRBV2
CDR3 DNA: TGTGCCAGCAGCCACGGGGAGGCAGGGTCGGGCTATGGCTACACCTTC
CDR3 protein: CASSHGEAGSGYGYTF

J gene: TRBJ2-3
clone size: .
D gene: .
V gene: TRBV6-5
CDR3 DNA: TGTGCCAGCAGCCGCAGGGGAGATACGCAGTATTTT
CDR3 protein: CASSRRGDTQYF

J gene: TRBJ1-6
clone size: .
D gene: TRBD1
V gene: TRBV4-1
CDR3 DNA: TGCGCCAGCAGCCTAAGGACAGGTCTGAATTCACCCCTCCACTTT
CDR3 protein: CASSLRTGLNSPLHF

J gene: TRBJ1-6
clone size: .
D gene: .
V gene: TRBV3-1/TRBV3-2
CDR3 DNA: TGTGCCAGCAGCCAACAACGGAATTCACCCCTCCACTTT
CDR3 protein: CASSQQRNSPLHF

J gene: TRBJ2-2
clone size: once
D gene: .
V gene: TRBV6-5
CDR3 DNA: TGTGCCAGCAGTTACCGGGCAGGGTCGAACACCGGGGAGCTGTTTTTT
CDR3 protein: CASSYRAGSNTGELFF

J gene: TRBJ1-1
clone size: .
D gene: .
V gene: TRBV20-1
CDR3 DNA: TGCAGTGCTAGAGATGGCTTCAAAGCTTTCTTT
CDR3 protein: CSARDGFKAFF

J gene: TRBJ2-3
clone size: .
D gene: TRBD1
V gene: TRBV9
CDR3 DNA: TGTGCCAGCAGCGTCGGGACAGCAAGCACAGATACGCAGTATTTT
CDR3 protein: CASSVGTASTDTQYF

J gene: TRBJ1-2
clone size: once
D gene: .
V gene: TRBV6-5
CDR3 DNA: TGTGCCAGCAGGTCGGGACACGATGGCTACACCTTC
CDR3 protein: CASRSGHDGYTF

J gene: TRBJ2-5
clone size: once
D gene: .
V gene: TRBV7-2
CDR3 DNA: TGTGCCAGCAGCTTAAACAGCCCCCCAGAGACCCAGTACTTC
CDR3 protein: CASSLNSPPETQYF

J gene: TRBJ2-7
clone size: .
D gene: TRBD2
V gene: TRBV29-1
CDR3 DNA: TGCAGCGTTGAAGGCCGGACTAGCGGGGGGCCATACGAGCAGTACTTC
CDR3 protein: CSVEGRTSGGPYEQYF

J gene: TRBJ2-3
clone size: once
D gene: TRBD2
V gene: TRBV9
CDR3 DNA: TGTGCCAGCACCAAGGGACTAGCGGGGGGGCCGACAGATACGCAGTATTTT
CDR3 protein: CASTKGLAGGPTDTQYF

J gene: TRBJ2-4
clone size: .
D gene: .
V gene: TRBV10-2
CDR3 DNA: TGCGCCAGCAGTGACCGGGAGCCTAAGGACATTCAGTACTTC
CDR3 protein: CASSDREPKDIQYF

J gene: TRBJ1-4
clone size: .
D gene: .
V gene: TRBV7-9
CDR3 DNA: TGTGCCAGCAGCTTAACACAGGCTAATGAAAAACTGTTTTTT
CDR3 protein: CASSLTQANEKLFF

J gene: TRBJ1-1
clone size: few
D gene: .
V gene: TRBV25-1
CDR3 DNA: TGTGCCAGCAGCAGCTACAGGGCAGAGACTGAAGCTTTCTTT
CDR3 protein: CASSSYRAETEAFF

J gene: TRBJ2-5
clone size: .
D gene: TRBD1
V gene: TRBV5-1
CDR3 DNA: TGCGCCAGCAGCTATACCTCAGGGGGAGTGTCGGAGACCCAGTACTTC
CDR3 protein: CASSYTSGGVSETQYF

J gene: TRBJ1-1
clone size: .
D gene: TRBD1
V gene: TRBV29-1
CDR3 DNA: TGCAGCGTCATACAGGGGGAGGCTGAAGCTTTCTTT
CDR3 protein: CSVIQGEAEAFF

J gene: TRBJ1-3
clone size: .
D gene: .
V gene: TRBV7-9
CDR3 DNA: TGTGCCAGCAGCCTTAGCCTCTCTGGAAACACCATATATTTT
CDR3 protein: CASSLSLSGNTIYF

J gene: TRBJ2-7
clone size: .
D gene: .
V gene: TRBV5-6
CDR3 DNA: TGTGCCAGCAGCTTGGTAAACGAGCAGTACTTC
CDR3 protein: CASSLVNEQYF

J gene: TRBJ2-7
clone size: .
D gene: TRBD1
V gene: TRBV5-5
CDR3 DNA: TGTGCCAGCGGACTTACACCTACAGGGGGCTACGAGCAGTACTTC
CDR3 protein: CASGLTPTGGYEQYF

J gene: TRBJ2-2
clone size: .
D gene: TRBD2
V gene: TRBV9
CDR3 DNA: TGTGCCAGCAGCGTTTTACTAGCGGGGGATGCGAACACCGGGGAGCTGTTTTTT
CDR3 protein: CASSVLLAGDANTGELFF

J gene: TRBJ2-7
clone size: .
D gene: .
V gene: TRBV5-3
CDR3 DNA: TGTGCCAGAAGCTTGGATCGGAGGGACGAGCAGTACTTC
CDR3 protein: CARSLDRRDEQYF

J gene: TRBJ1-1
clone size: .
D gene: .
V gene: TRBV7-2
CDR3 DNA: TGTGCCAGCAGCTCCCCTGGGCCCCGGAGGGGTGAAGCTTTCTTT
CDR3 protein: CASSSPGPRRGEAFF

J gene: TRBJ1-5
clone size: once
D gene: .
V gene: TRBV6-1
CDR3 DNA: TGTGCCAGCAGTGAGGCAGCGCGGCAGCCCCAGCATTTT
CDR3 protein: CASSEAARQPQHF

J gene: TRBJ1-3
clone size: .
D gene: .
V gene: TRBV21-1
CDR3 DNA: TGTGCCAGCAGCGTCCGGGAACGGTTCTCTGGAAACACCATATATTTT
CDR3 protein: CASSVRERFSGNTIYF

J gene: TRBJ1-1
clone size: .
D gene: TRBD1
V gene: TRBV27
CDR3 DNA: TGTGCCAGCACCTCAGTGACAGGGAGTTTTCTGACGGGCACTGAAGCTTTCTTT
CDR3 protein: CASTSVTGSFLTGTEAFF

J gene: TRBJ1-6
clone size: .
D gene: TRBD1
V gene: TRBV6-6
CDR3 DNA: TGTGCCAGCAGTCCCCGGACAGGCCTCAACTCACGGAATTCACCCCTCCACTTT
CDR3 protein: CASSPRTGLNSRNSPLHF

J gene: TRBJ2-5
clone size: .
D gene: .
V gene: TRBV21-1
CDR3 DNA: TGTGCCAGCAGCAAAGAATATAAGGGAGAGGGGACCCAGTACTTC
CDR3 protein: CASSKEYKGEGTQYF

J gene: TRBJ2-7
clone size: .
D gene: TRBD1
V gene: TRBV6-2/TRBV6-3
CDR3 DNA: TGTGCCAGCAGTTTACCCCACAGGGGCTCCATACCCTACGAGCAGTACTTC
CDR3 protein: CASSLPHRGSIPYEQYF

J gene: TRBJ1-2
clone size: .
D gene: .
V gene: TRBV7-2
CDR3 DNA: TGTGCCAGCAGCTTAGCACAGGGTAATTCCTATGGCTACACCTTC
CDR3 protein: CASSLAQGNSYGYTF

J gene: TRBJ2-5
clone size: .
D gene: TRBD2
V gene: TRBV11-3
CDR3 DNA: TGTGCCAGCAGCTCTACTAGCGGCGGGGGAGAGACCCAGTACTTC
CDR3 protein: CASSSTSGGGETQYF

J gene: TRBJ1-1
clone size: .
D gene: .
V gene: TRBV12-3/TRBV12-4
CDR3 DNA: TGTGCCAGCAGTCAACCTCGGACTGAAGCTTTCTTT
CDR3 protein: CASSQPRTEAFF

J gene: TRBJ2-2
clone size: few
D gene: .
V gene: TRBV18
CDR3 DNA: TGTGCCAGCTCTGCTGGGCCCACCGGGGAGCTGTTTTTT
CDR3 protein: CASSAGPTGELFF

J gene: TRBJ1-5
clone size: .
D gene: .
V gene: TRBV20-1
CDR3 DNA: TGCAGTGCTAGTACAGAGTATAGCAATCAGCCCCAGCATTTT
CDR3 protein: CSASTEYSNQPQHF

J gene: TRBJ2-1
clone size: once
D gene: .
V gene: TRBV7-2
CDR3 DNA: TGTGCCAGCAGCCAGGATAATGAGCAGTTCTTC
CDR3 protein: CASSQDNEQFF

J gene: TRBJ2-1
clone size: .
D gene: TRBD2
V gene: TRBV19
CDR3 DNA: TGTGCCAGTATGACGTCGGGGCGGGGGGTCTACAATGAGCAGTTCTTC
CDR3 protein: CASMTSGRGVYNEQFF

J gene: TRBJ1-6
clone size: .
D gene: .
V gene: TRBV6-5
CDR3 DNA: TGTGCCAGCAGTTACTCAACAGGGTCCAATTCACCCCTCCACTTT
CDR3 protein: CASSYSTGSNSPLHF

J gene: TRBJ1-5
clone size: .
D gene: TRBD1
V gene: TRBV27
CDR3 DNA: TGTGCCAGCAGTTTTAGGGGGGACAGCAGCAATCAGCCCCAGCATTTT
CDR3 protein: CASSFRGDSSNQPQHF

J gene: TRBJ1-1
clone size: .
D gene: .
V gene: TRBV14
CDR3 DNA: TGTGCCAGCAGCCTTGGTGGGGGGTGGACTGAAGCTTTCTTT
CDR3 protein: CASSLGGGWTEAFF

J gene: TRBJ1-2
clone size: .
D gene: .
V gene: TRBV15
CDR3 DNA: TGTGCCACCAGCAGAGACACTCAGGGTAACTATGGCTACACCTTC
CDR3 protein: CATSRDTQGNYGYTF

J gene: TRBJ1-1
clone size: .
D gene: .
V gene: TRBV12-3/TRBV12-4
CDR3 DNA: TGTGCCAGCACCCCCCAGGGATTTTCGTCGGCTTTCTTT
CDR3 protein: CASTPQGFSSAFF